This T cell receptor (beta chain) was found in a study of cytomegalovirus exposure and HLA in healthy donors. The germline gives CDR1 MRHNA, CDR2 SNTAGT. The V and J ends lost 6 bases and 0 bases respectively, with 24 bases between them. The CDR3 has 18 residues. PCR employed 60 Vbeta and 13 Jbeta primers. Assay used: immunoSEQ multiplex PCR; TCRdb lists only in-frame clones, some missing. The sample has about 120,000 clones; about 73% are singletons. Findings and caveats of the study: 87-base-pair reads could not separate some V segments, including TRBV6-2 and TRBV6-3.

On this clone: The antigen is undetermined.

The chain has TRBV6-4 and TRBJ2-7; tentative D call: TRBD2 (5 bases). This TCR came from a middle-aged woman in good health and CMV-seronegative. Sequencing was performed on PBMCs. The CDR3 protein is CASRDRGDGEQRSYEQYF. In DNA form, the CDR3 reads TGTGCCAGCAGGGACCGAGGAGACGGGGAACAGCGCTCCTACGAGCAGTACTTC.